This T cell receptor (beta chain) was sequenced during a study of T cell repertoires in aging, cancer and after chemotherapy. The overall study: Donors were grouped into six age bands spanning 30 or younger through 70 or older. The full dataset contained several million TCR reads.

Trimming at V came to 2 bases and at J to 7 bases, leaving 8 bases not matched to a gene. This CDR3 has 15 amino acids. Germline CDR1 is KGHSH and CDR2 is LQKENI. Amplification of TCR beta used genomic DNA extracted from peripheral blood. By proportion, this clonotype is medium-sized. Its specificity is not known. Study results and caveats: Age-matched healthy donors had significantly more diverse, less clonal blood TCR repertoires than untreated cancer patients. No conclusions about immunological memory after chemotherapy can be drawn from the repertoire data.

A mixed TRB-A/B primer pool amplified rearranged TRB by multiplex touch-down PCR. TCRdb processed the multiplex PCR reads anew with MiXCR; each CDR3 protein has one entry. The repertoire consists of 2,000 or so distinct CDR3 sequences, with roughly 16% occurring once and the leading ten covering around 30%. This receptor was identified in a human donor with a solid tumor. Input material: blood. The gene calls are TRBV18 and TRBJ2-1, with 7 positions matching TRBD1. The DNA for the CDR3 is TGTGCCAGCTCACCAGGGGGACAGTTTGTGAATGAGCAGTTCTTC. It yields the protein CASSPGGQFVNEQFF.